The rows below give T cell receptor beta chains drawn from one sample of a study of T-cell reconstitution after alpha-beta-depleted transplantation in children. TCRdb fed the PCR reads into MiXCR, producing one record per CDR3 protein. Of some 350,000 distinct CDR3 sequences listed, around a tenth are singletons. The sequenced sample was PBMCs from the stem cell graft donor, obtained from the stem cell graft. These receptors all come from a human donor who donated a stem cell graft to a child with acute lymphoblastic leukemia. Both conserved end residues are part of each CDR3. Each record gives: J gene, D gene, clone size, V gene, CDR3 DNA, CDR3 protein. A D gene is named only where the DNA matches it firmly. Rows may omit the clone size; those that give it use once, few, many or a size class.

>TRBJ2-1|.|few|TRBV7-9
TGTGCCAGCAGCCTGGGACTGACCCCCGATGAGCAGTTCTTC
CASSLGLTPDEQFF
>TRBJ1-4|TRBD1|few|TRBV7-6
TGTGCCAGCAGCTTAGCGGGACAGGGGACTAATGAAAAACTGTTTTTT
CASSLAGQGTNEKLFF
>TRBJ1-4|.|few|TRBV11-2
TGTGCCAGCAGCTTACTGAGGGATAGTAATGAAAAACTGTTTTTT
CASSLLRDSNEKLFF
>TRBJ2-7|TRBD1|few|TRBV7-6
TGTGCCAGCAGCTTAATTCCTCCCCTCGGGACAGATTCCTACGAGCAGTACTTC
CASSLIPPLGTDSYEQYF
>TRBJ1-4|.|many|TRBV27
TGTGCCAGCAGTCCGCCGGGTGCAACTAATGAAAAACTGTTTTTT
CASSPPGATNEKLFF
>TRBJ2-7|.|many|TRBV28
TGTGCCAGCAGTCATGGACCAAAAAGCTCCTACGAGCAGTACTTC
CASSHGPKSSYEQYF
>TRBJ2-5|TRBD2|few|TRBV5-1
TGCGCCAGCAGCTCCGGACTAGCGGGATTTGAAGAGACCCAGTACTTC
CASSSGLAGFEETQYF
>TRBJ1-1|.|.|TRBV10-3
TGTGCCATCAGTGAAGCAGACACTGAAGCTTTCTTT
CAISEADTEAFF
>TRBJ2-1|TRBD2|many|TRBV5-5
TGTGCCAGCAGCTCACTAGCGGGAGGGCGTAGTGAGCAGTTCTTC
CASSSLAGGRSEQFF
>TRBJ1-1|.|.|TRBV6-2/TRBV6-3
TGTGCCAGCAGTCCCGGGGTGGAAGCTTTCTTT
CASSPGVEAFF
>TRBJ2-2|TRBD1|few|TRBV7-8
TGTGCCAGCAGCGCCCCGGGACAGGGCCCGAACACCGGGGAGCTGTTTTTT
CASSAPGQGPNTGELFF
>TRBJ1-6|TRBD1|many|TRBV5-8
TGTGCCAGCAGTTGGACAGGGGGCAACAATTCACCCCTCCACTTT
CASSWTGGNNSPLHF
>TRBJ1-5|TRBD1|few|TRBV20-1
TGCAGTGCTATCCGGGACAGCCAGCATAGCAATCAGCCCCAGCATTTT
CSAIRDSQHSNQPQHF
>TRBJ2-1|TRBD2|.|TRBV7-3
TGTGCCAGCAGCTTACGAGGGTCACTAGCGGTCAGCTCCTACAATGAGCAGTTCTTC
CASSLRGSLAVSSYNEQFF
>TRBJ1-1|TRBD1|.|TRBV5-8
TGTGCCAGTATGAGGGGGCCCAACACTGAAGCTTTCTTT
CASMRGPNTEAFF
>TRBJ2-1|TRBD2|few|TRBV5-1
TGCGCCAGCAGCTTGGCTCTAGCGGGAAGTGAGCAGTTCTTC
CASSLALAGSEQFF
>TRBJ2-2|TRBD1|few|TRBV7-2
TGTGCCAGCAGATGGGGGACAGGGGGCACCGGGGAGCTGTTTTTT
CASRWGTGGTGELFF
>TRBJ1-5|.|.|TRBV18
TGTGCCAGCTCATCCACCTCGGTGGCCGGATTACAGCATTTT
CASSSTSVAGLQHF
>TRBJ2-3|.|.|TRBV12-3/TRBV12-4
TGTGCCAGCACGAGGGTCCAGAGCACAGATACGCAGTATTTT
CASTRVQSTDTQYF
>TRBJ1-1|.|.|TRBV11-1
TGTGCCAGCAGCTTAGCGGTAAACCGGGGCAAAAAACGCCCCACTGAAGCTTTCTTT
CASSLAVNRGKKRPTEAFF
>TRBJ2-3|.|.|TRBV6-2/TRBV6-3
TGTGCCAGCAGTTATAGACTCTACACAGATACGCAGTATTTT
CASSYRLYTDTQYF
>TRBJ1-1|.|.|TRBV12-3/TRBV12-4
TGTGCCAGCAGTTCCACAGGGAGGTGGAACACTGAAGCTTTCTTT
CASSSTGRWNTEAFF
>TRBJ2-7|.|.|TRBV4-3
TGCGCCAGCAGCCAAGACAGAGGGCGGTTTTCCTACGAGCAGTACTTC
CASSQDRGRFSYEQYF
>TRBJ2-7|.|.|TRBV7-9
TGTGCCAGCAGCCAGTGGGATCGCTACGAGCAGTACTTC
CASSQWDRYEQYF
>TRBJ2-5|.|.|TRBV7-2
TGTGCCAGCAGTCCGATACGGGGCCTCCAAGAGACCCAGTACTTC
CASSPIRGLQETQYF
>TRBJ2-7|.|many|TRBV4-3
TGCGCCAGCAGCCAAGATTGGCGGGACCGCATCTCCTACGAGCAGTACTTC
CASSQDWRDRISYEQYF
>TRBJ2-5|.|.|TRBV6-5
TGTGCCAGCAGTTACTCGTGGCAGGGCCAAGAGACCCAGTACTTC
CASSYSWQGQETQYF